These T cell receptor beta chains were read from a single sample in a study of blood T cell repertoires in COVID-19. Profiled with immunoSEQ multiplex PCR; TCRdb holds only in-frame clones, not every one. The sample carries some 240,000 clones, nearly 90% recorded once. The sample taken for sequencing was peripheral blood. The receptors shown here come from a woman in her forties who had recovered from COVID-19. CDR3s include the opening cysteine and the closing phenylalanine or tryptophan. Each record gives: J gene, D gene, V gene, clone size, CDR3 protein, CDR3 DNA. D genes are given only for firm matches. Size values are once, few and many counts, or a class for expanded clones, and some rows have none.

j_gene: TRBJ2-1; d_gene: TRBD1; v_gene: TRBV4-1; abundance: -; CDR3aa: CASSQDPPGGWRNEQFF; CDR3nt: TGCGCCAGCAGCCAAGATCCGCCAGGGGGCTGGAGGAATGAGCAGTTCTTC
j_gene: TRBJ1-4; d_gene: -; v_gene: TRBV9; abundance: -; CDR3aa: CASSVGGHANEKLFF; CDR3nt: TGTGCCAGCAGCGTAGGAGGGCACGCTAATGAAAAACTGTTTTTT
j_gene: TRBJ1-5; d_gene: -; v_gene: TRBV7-3; abundance: -; CDR3aa: CASSLTLNRECHQPQHF; CDR3nt: TGTGCCAGCAGCTTAACGTTAAACAGGGAATGTCATCAGCCCCAGCATTTT
j_gene: TRBJ2-5; d_gene: TRBD2; v_gene: TRBV5-8; abundance: -; CDR3aa: CASSLGGSTGETQYF; CDR3nt: TGTGCCAGCAGCTTGGGCGGGAGTACGGGAGAGACCCAGTACTTC
j_gene: TRBJ1-4; d_gene: -; v_gene: TRBV3-1/TRBV3-2; abundance: -; CDR3aa: CASSLQGDEKLFF; CDR3nt: TGTGCCAGCAGCTTACAAGGGGATGAAAAACTGTTTTTT
j_gene: TRBJ1-2; d_gene: TRBD1; v_gene: TRBV19; abundance: -; CDR3aa: CASSGQGIYGYTF; CDR3nt: TGTGCCAGTAGTGGACAGGGGATTTATGGCTACACCTTC
j_gene: TRBJ1-4; d_gene: -; v_gene: TRBV20-1; abundance: -; CDR3aa: CSASEGGIGEKLFF; CDR3nt: TGCAGTGCTAGTGAGGGGGGGATTGGAGAAAAACTGTTTTTT
j_gene: TRBJ1-4; d_gene: -; v_gene: TRBV5-1; abundance: once; CDR3aa: CASSLTTRGNEKLFF; CDR3nt: TGCGCCAGCAGCTTAACTACTAGGGGGAATGAAAAACTGTTTTTT
j_gene: TRBJ2-1; d_gene: TRBD1; v_gene: TRBV7-2; abundance: -; CDR3aa: CASSAKGAWSYNEQFF; CDR3nt: TGTGCCAGCAGCGCCAAGGGGGCGTGGTCCTACAATGAGCAGTTCTTC
j_gene: TRBJ2-2; d_gene: -; v_gene: TRBV19; abundance: -; CDR3aa: CASSSSSASGELFF; CDR3nt: TGTGCCAGTAGTTCGTCTAGCGCCTCCGGGGAGCTGTTTTTT
j_gene: TRBJ2-1; d_gene: -; v_gene: TRBV12-3/TRBV12-4; abundance: -; CDR3aa: CASSLRALDVQFF; CDR3nt: TGTGCCAGCAGTTTAAGAGCGCTAGACGTGCAGTTCTTC
j_gene: TRBJ1-1; d_gene: TRBD1; v_gene: TRBV28; abundance: -; CDR3aa: CASRPGQGMEYTEAFF; CDR3nt: TGTGCCAGCAGACCGGGACAGGGGATGGAATACACTGAAGCTTTCTTT
j_gene: TRBJ2-1; d_gene: -; v_gene: TRBV7-9; abundance: -; CDR3aa: CASSLKTQGGYNEQFF; CDR3nt: TGTGCCAGCAGCTTAAAGACCCAGGGGGGCTACAATGAGCAGTTCTTC
j_gene: TRBJ1-2; d_gene: -; v_gene: TRBV3-1/TRBV3-2; abundance: -; CDR3aa: CASSQGPQGVGYTF; CDR3nt: TGTGCCAGCAGCCAAGGGCCCCAGGGCGTCGGCTACACCTTC
j_gene: TRBJ1-2; d_gene: -; v_gene: TRBV9; abundance: -; CDR3aa: CASSVASDYGYTF; CDR3nt: TGTGCCAGCAGCGTAGCCTCAGACTATGGCTACACCTTC
j_gene: TRBJ2-5; d_gene: -; v_gene: TRBV28; abundance: -; CDR3aa: CASSLGLTYAQETQYF; CDR3nt: TGTGCCAGCAGTCTGGGACTCACTTACGCACAAGAGACCCAGTACTTC
j_gene: TRBJ2-7; d_gene: TRBD1; v_gene: TRBV6-1; abundance: once; CDR3aa: CASSYGTGGAEQYF; CDR3nt: TGTGCCAGCAGTTATGGGACAGGTGGAGCCGAGCAGTACTTC
j_gene: TRBJ1-2; d_gene: -; v_gene: TRBV12-3/TRBV12-4; abundance: -; CDR3aa: CASSRRRDQGYTF; CDR3nt: TGTGCCAGCAGTCGCAGACGGGATCAGGGCTACACCTTC
j_gene: TRBJ2-6; d_gene: TRBD2; v_gene: TRBV5-1; abundance: -; CDR3aa: CASSYGGGVNVLTF; CDR3nt: TGCGCCAGCAGCTACGGCGGGGGGGTCAACGTCCTGACTTTC
j_gene: TRBJ2-1; d_gene: -; v_gene: TRBV2; abundance: -; CDR3aa: CASRLDNYNEQFF; CDR3nt: TGTGCCAGCAGATTGGACAACTACAATGAGCAGTTCTTC
j_gene: TRBJ1-1; d_gene: -; v_gene: TRBV5-8; abundance: -; CDR3aa: CASSLRGGTEAFF; CDR3nt: TGTGCCAGCAGCCTCAGGGGAGGGACTGAAGCTTTCTTT
j_gene: TRBJ2-1; d_gene: -; v_gene: TRBV2; abundance: few; CDR3aa: CASSLAPSSYNEQFF; CDR3nt: TGTGCCAGCAGTCTTGCTCCGAGCTCCTACAATGAGCAGTTCTTC
j_gene: TRBJ1-6; d_gene: TRBD1; v_gene: TRBV28; abundance: -; CDR3aa: CASSLPGQNSPLHF; CDR3nt: TGTGCCAGCAGTTTACCGGGACAGAATTCACCCCTCCACTTT
j_gene: TRBJ2-2; d_gene: TRBD2; v_gene: TRBV7-9; abundance: -; CDR3aa: CASSLGRTRNTGELFF; CDR3nt: TGTGCCAGCAGCTTAGGACGGACTAGAAACACCGGGGAGCTGTTTTTT
j_gene: TRBJ2-3; d_gene: -; v_gene: TRBV10-3; abundance: -; CDR3aa: CAIRGTNSDTQYF; CDR3nt: TGTGCCATCAGAGGAACTAATTCAGATACGCAGTATTTT
j_gene: TRBJ2-7; d_gene: TRBD1; v_gene: TRBV6-6; abundance: -; CDR3aa: CASSSQGAQDEQYF; CDR3nt: TGTGCCAGCAGTTCACAGGGGGCTCAGGACGAGCAGTACTTC
j_gene: TRBJ1-1; d_gene: TRBD1; v_gene: TRBV6-2/TRBV6-3; abundance: -; CDR3aa: CASSYSETGTAEAFF; CDR3nt: TGTGCCAGCAGTTACTCGGAGACAGGGACTGCTGAAGCTTTCTTT
j_gene: TRBJ1-4; d_gene: -; v_gene: TRBV15; abundance: -; CDR3aa: CATAEAAADEKLFF; CDR3nt: TGTGCCACCGCTGAGGCCGCAGCTGATGAAAAACTGTTTTTT
j_gene: TRBJ1-2; d_gene: -; v_gene: TRBV7-9; abundance: -; CDR3aa: CASSQEQIGYTF; CDR3nt: TGTGCCAGCAGCCAAGAACAGATTGGCTACACCTTC
j_gene: TRBJ1-2; d_gene: -; v_gene: TRBV21-1; abundance: -; CDR3aa: CASSGPGQGIRGYTF; CDR3nt: TGTGCCAGCAGCGGTCCGGGACAGGGGATTAGAGGCTACACCTTC
j_gene: TRBJ2-5; d_gene: -; v_gene: TRBV4-1; abundance: -; CDR3aa: CASSQGGGFGETQYF; CDR3nt: TGCGCCAGCAGCCAAGGCGGAGGGTTTGGAGAGACCCAGTACTTC
j_gene: TRBJ2-3; d_gene: TRBD1; v_gene: TRBV7-9; abundance: -; CDR3aa: CASSFSAGGLGTDTQYF; CDR3nt: TGTGCCAGCAGCTTTTCTGCAGGGGGCTTGGGGACAGATACGCAGTATTTT
j_gene: TRBJ1-2; d_gene: -; v_gene: TRBV7-2; abundance: -; CDR3aa: CASSPTGGYGYTF; CDR3nt: TGTGCCAGCAGCCCTACGGGGGGCTATGGCTACACCTTC
j_gene: TRBJ2-2; d_gene: -; v_gene: TRBV7-9; abundance: few; CDR3aa: CASSLHGSPNTGELFF; CDR3nt: TGTGCCAGCAGCTTACATGGCTCACCGAACACCGGGGAGCTGTTTTTT
j_gene: TRBJ1-2; d_gene: TRBD1; v_gene: TRBV3-1/TRBV3-2; abundance: -; CDR3aa: CASSQGYTRRGYNYGYTF; CDR3nt: TGTGCCAGCAGCCAAGGGTACACACGCAGGGGGTATAACTATGGCTACACCTTC
j_gene: TRBJ2-2; d_gene: -; v_gene: TRBV6-6; abundance: -; CDR3aa: CASSLIRSTGELFF; CDR3nt: TGTGCCAGCAGTCTGATTCGTAGCACCGGGGAGCTGTTTTTT
j_gene: TRBJ1-1; d_gene: -; v_gene: TRBV5-1; abundance: -; CDR3aa: CASSLLTGNTEAFF; CDR3nt: TGCGCCAGCAGCTTGCTAACAGGAAACACTGAAGCTTTCTTT
j_gene: TRBJ2-1; d_gene: -; v_gene: TRBV5-1; abundance: -; CDR3aa: CASSLGMRVVYNEQFF; CDR3nt: TGCGCCAGCAGCTTGGGCATGAGAGTTGTCTACAATGAGCAGTTCTTC
j_gene: TRBJ1-2; d_gene: -; v_gene: TRBV12-5; abundance: -; CDR3aa: CASGPGKLYGYTF; CDR3nt: TGTGCTAGTGGTCCGGGAAAACTCTATGGCTACACCTTC
j_gene: TRBJ1-1; d_gene: -; v_gene: TRBV2; abundance: -; CDR3aa: CASSGLAGNTEAFF; CDR3nt: TGTGCCAGCAGTGGGTTGGCAGGGAACACTGAAGCTTTCTTT
j_gene: TRBJ2-2; d_gene: -; v_gene: TRBV4-3; abundance: -; CDR3aa: CASSYRDTTGELFF; CDR3nt: TGCGCCAGCAGCTACCGGGACACCACCGGGGAGCTGTTTTTT
j_gene: TRBJ2-1; d_gene: TRBD2; v_gene: TRBV28; abundance: -; CDR3aa: CATYRLAGDLVNEQFF; CDR3nt: TGTGCCACCTACAGACTAGCGGGGGATTTAGTCAATGAGCAGTTCTTC
j_gene: TRBJ2-7; d_gene: -; v_gene: TRBV2; abundance: -; CDR3aa: CASSDRQFSYEQYF; CDR3nt: TGTGCCAGCAGTGATAGACAGTTCTCCTACGAGCAGTACTTC
j_gene: TRBJ1-3; d_gene: -; v_gene: TRBV18; abundance: -; CDR3aa: CASSPQTAAFSGNTIYF; CDR3nt: TGTGCCAGCTCACCGCAGACAGCTGCATTCTCTGGAAACACCATATATTTT
j_gene: TRBJ1-1; d_gene: TRBD1; v_gene: TRBV7-2; abundance: -; CDR3aa: CASSPRQGSMNTEAFF; CDR3nt: TGTGCCAGCAGCCCGCGACAGGGGTCGATGAACACTGAAGCTTTCTTT
j_gene: TRBJ2-2; d_gene: TRBD2; v_gene: TRBV10-2; abundance: -; CDR3aa: CASINSGGALTGELFF; CDR3nt: TGCGCCAGCATCAATAGCGGGGGCGCCCTAACCGGGGAGCTGTTTTTT
j_gene: TRBJ2-5; d_gene: TRBD2; v_gene: TRBV5-4; abundance: -; CDR3aa: CASRPGTSGGETQYF; CDR3nt: TGTGCCAGCAGGCCCGGGACTAGCGGGGGAGAGACCCAGTACTTC
j_gene: TRBJ2-5; d_gene: -; v_gene: TRBV11-2; abundance: -; CDR3aa: CASSLRFGGNEETQYF; CDR3nt: TGTGCCAGCAGCTTAAGGTTTGGAGGGAATGAAGAGACCCAGTACTTC
j_gene: TRBJ2-1; d_gene: TRBD2; v_gene: TRBV11-3; abundance: once; CDR3aa: CASSLVGTTNEQFF; CDR3nt: TGTGCCAGCAGCTTAGTTGGGACTACGAATGAGCAGTTCTTC
j_gene: TRBJ1-5; d_gene: -; v_gene: TRBV28; abundance: -; CDR3aa: CASSSQVSQPQHF; CDR3nt: TGTGCCAGCAGTTCTCAGGTTAGTCAGCCCCAGCATTTT
j_gene: TRBJ2-3; d_gene: -; v_gene: TRBV19; abundance: few; CDR3aa: CASSPIAAYADTQYF; CDR3nt: TGTGCCAGTAGTCCAATAGCGGCTTATGCAGATACGCAGTATTTT
j_gene: TRBJ1-6; d_gene: -; v_gene: TRBV5-6; abundance: -; CDR3aa: CASSLGQRSAPLHF; CDR3nt: TGTGCCAGCAGCTTGGGACAGCGAAGCGCACCCCTCCACTTT
j_gene: TRBJ1-5; d_gene: TRBD1; v_gene: TRBV6-5; abundance: -; CDR3aa: CASRPTGVGNQPQHF; CDR3nt: TGTGCCAGCAGGCCGACAGGGGTTGGCAATCAGCCCCAGCATTTT
j_gene: TRBJ2-3; d_gene: -; v_gene: TRBV7-6; abundance: -; CDR3aa: CASSSEGLGGADTQYF; CDR3nt: TGTGCCAGCAGCTCCGAAGGACTAGGGGGGGCAGATACGCAGTATTTT